This T cell receptor beta chain emerged from a study of blood T cells in healthy people across ages. With 6 bases removed from V and 7 bases from J, the gap between germline ends came to 19 bases. Germline CDR1 reads MNHNS; CDR2 reads SASEGT. This CDR3 has 14 residues. Together with a sample-barcoded 5' primer, a J-beta primer mix was included in a second PCR lasting about 7 to 12 cycles. Each cDNA molecule was tagged by a template-switch adaptor with 12 random nucleotides. TCRdb ran MiXCR on the 5' RACE reads and lists one entry per CDR3 protein. The table lists approximately 1.5 million distinct CDR3 sequences, around 36% of them singletons.

Sample: blood. The rearrangement links TRBV6-1 to TRBJ2-7; perhaps D is TRBD1 or TRBD2 (5 bases each). The source is a woman aged 30 to 39 in good health. The DNA of the CDR3 is TGTGCCAGCAGCGTGGACGGGGCCACGGGGGAGCAGTACTTC. Encoded protein: CASSVDGATGEQYF.